One T cell receptor (beta chain) is described in this entry. The sample comes from a study of cytomegalovirus exposure and HLA in healthy donors. CDR3 length equals 16 residues. Trimming removed 3 bases at V and 0 bases at J, with 12 bases between. Germline V lookup: CDR1 LGHNA, CDR2 YSLEER. Primers for the PCR totalled 60 Vbeta and 13 Jbeta. Here immunoSEQ multiplex PCR was the method, and the copy in TCRdb shows in-frame clones only, minus some. The sample contains roughly 200,000 clones, around 64% of which appear only once. This sequence joins TRBV4-3 and TRBJ2-1; tentative D call: TRBD2 (6 bases). The material sequenced was PBMCs. The receptor comes from a man aged 40-55 years in good health and CMV-seropositive. CDR3 coding DNA: TGCGCCAGCAGCCATATTAGCGGTAGCTCCTACAATGAGCAGTTCTTC. This gives the protein CASSHISGSSYNEQFF.